Below are 31 T cell receptor beta chains sequenced from a single sample in a study of blood T cell repertoires in COVID-19. Clones were sequenced by immunoSEQ multiplex PCR, and TCRdb holds only the in-frame ones, with some missing. The sample carries 200,000 to 300,000 clones, 85% to 95% recorded once. Sample: peripheral blood. The receptors here all came from a man aged 25 to 40 with COVID-19, enrolled during active disease.

In nucleotides, the CDR3 is TGCGCCAGCAGCGATGACAGGGTCGACACTGAAGCTTTCTTT. This translates into CASSDDRVDTEAFF. V and J are TRBV5-1 and TRBJ1-1, with 7 bases aligning to TRBD1. V dropped 4 bases and J dropped 3; count of bases not matched to a gene: 6. The CDR3 extends over 14 amino acids. Germline CDR1 reads SGHRS; CDR2 reads YFSETQ.

V usage is TRBV4-1 and J usage is TRBJ2-5, with 9 bases that match TRBD2. Germline CDR1 MGHRA, CDR2 YSYEKL. This CDR3 region has 16 residues. Losses at the gene ends were 4 bases for V and 5 bases for J; bases not matched to a gene: 11. The CDR3 protein is CASSRAPGTSRETQYF. DNA for the CDR3: TGCGCCAGCAGCCGCGCACCCGGGACTAGCCGGGAGACCCAGTACTTC.

The chain combines TRBV14 with TRBJ1-1, with D unresolved. Germline CDR1 and CDR2: SGHDN and FVKESK. Between the trimmed V and J ends, which lost 0 bases and 4 bases, there was a span of 9 bases. The CDR3 contains 14 residues. The CDR3 region is CASSQDLGFTEAFF. DNA for the CDR3: TGTGCCAGCAGCCAAGATCTCGGGTTCACTGAAGCTTTCTTT.

This chain uses TRBV11-1 with TRBJ2-5, with D possibly TRBD2 on 7 matching bases. The germline CDR1 and CDR2 sequences are SGHAT and FQDESV (reference sequence). V was shortened by 4 bases and J by 4 bases, with 19 bases between the two germline ends. The CDR3 runs 16 residues. The CDR3 reads CASSWQPYGGRETQYF. The CDR3 DNA is TGTGCCAGCAGCTGGCAGCCCTACGGGGGGCGAGAGACCCAGTACTTC.

This chain joins TRBV9 and TRBJ1-4, with 10 bases that match TRBD1. Germline-derived CDR1 and CDR2 are SGDLS and YYNGEE. The V gene end was trimmed by 0 bases and the J gene end by 7 bases; junction bases not matched to a gene: 3. This CDR3 is 15 amino acids long. DNA of the CDR3: TGTGCCAGCAGCGTAGCTCGGGACAGGGGTGAAAAACTGTTTTTT. The encoded protein is CASSVARDRGEKLFF.

V gene TRBV6-2 or TRBV6-3 combines with J gene TRBJ1-3, with 7 bases lining up with TRBD1. The junction had 3 bases not matched to a gene; V was cut back by 0 bases and J by 4 bases. Germline V CDR1 and CDR2: MNHEY, SVGEGT. There are 15 residues in the CDR3. This CDR3 reads CASSYSNRGGNTIYF. For the CDR3, the DNA is TGTGCCAGCAGTTACTCCAACAGGGGAGGAAACACCATATATTTT.

The CDR3 sequence: CASSQDRGTGEQPQHF. The CDR3 DNA reads as TGTGCCAGCAGCCAAGATCGGGGGACAGGGGAGCAGCCCCAGCATTTT. V and J are TRBV3-1 (or the pseudogene TRBV3-2) and TRBJ1-5, with TRBD1 identical over 10 bases. V gave up 0 bases and J gave up 7 bases; unmatched junction bases: 6. The CDR3 has 16 amino acids. From germline, CDR1 is LGHDT and CDR2 YNNKEL (reference sequence).

This clone was seen only a few times. V and J are TRBV5-4 and TRBJ2-1; 11 bases agree with TRBD2. V lost 2 bases, J lost 6 bases, and 7 bases stayed unmatched. Germline V gene sequence: CDR1 SGHNT, CDR2 YYREEE (reference sequence). The CDR3 runs to 16 residues. CDR3 sequence reads: CASSFGSSGGFNEQFF. As DNA, the CDR3 is TGTGCCAGCAGCTTTGGGTCTAGCGGGGGGTTCAATGAGCAGTTCTTC.

This chain connects TRBV4-1 to TRBJ1-3; D gene uncertain. Trimming took 0 bases from V and 0 from J, leaving 9 bases between them. This CDR3 contains 16 residues. Germline V gene data show CDR1 as MGHRA and CDR2 as YSYEKL. The CDR3 nucleotides are TGCGCCAGCAGCCAAGAAGTGCTCTACTCTGGAAACACCATATATTTT. Amino acids: CASSQEVLYSGNTIYF.

The CDR3 protein is CAISPTGRTEAFF. CDR3 DNA: TGTGCCATCAGTCCGACAGGGCGCACTGAAGCTTTCTTT. The chain couples TRBV10-3 to TRBJ1-1, with 7 bases matching TRBD1. The length of the CDR3 is 13 residues. Germline CDR1 reads ENHRY; CDR2 reads SYGVKD. V gave up 5 bases and J gave up 4 bases; unmatched junction bases: 4.

In nucleotides, the CDR3 is TGTGCCAGCAGTTACAGAGCTCTGAACACTGAAGCTTTCTTT. This translates into CASSYRALNTEAFF. The chain couples TRBV6-6 to TRBJ1-1; no firm D call. The CDR3 extends over 14 amino acids. Germline lookup yields CDR1 MNHNY and CDR2 SVGAGI (reference sequence). V dropped 2 bases and J dropped 0 bases, with 7 bases sitting between them.

The chain uses TRBV12-5 and TRBJ1-2; 8 positions match TRBD1. The CDR3 totals 15 residues. The V gene's germline CDR1 is LGHNT and CDR2 FRNRAP. V lost 1 base, J lost 3 bases, and 4 bases stayed unmatched. CDR3 residues: CASGLETGADYGYTF. CDR3 DNA sequence: TGTGCTAGTGGTTTGGAGACAGGGGCCGACTATGGCTACACCTTC.

The chain uses TRBV27 and TRBJ1-2; tentative D call: TRBD1 (6 bases). The CDR3 runs 13 residues. V was clipped by 2 bases and J by 10 bases, with 14 bases between them. CDR1 and CDR2 from the germline V gene are MNHEY and SMNVEV (reference sequence). The CDR3 sequence is CASSLPGQMDYTF. As DNA, the CDR3 is TGTGCCAGCAGTTTACCCGGACAGATGGACTACACCTTC.

This chain links TRBV5-4 with TRBJ2-5; 11 nucleotides line up with TRBD2. Trimming removed 0 bases from V and 2 bases from J; junction bases left unmatched: 9. This CDR3 contains 18 residues. The germline CDR1 and CDR2 sequences are SGHNT and YYREEE (reference sequence). Written as DNA, the CDR3 is TGTGCCAGCAGCTTGGGCCGGGGGCTAGCGGGGGGTCAAGAGACCCAGTACTTC. It codes for CASSLGRGLAGGQETQYF.

The rearrangement links TRBV5-4 to TRBJ2-5; 9 nucleotides match TRBD2. V was pared by 4 bases and J by 3 bases, with 4 bases of the junction left unmatched. Germline V lookup: CDR1 SGHNT, CDR2 YYREEE (reference sequence). There are 14 residues in the CDR3. In nucleotides, the CDR3 is TGTGCCAGCAGCGTGGGACTAGCTGAAGAGACCCAGTACTTC. It specifies CASSVGLAEETQYF.

This clone was recorded only once. The rearrangement uses TRBV6-1 and TRBJ1-2, with D maybe TRBD1 (5 bases). From germline, CDR1 is MNHNS and CDR2 SASEGT. The CDR3 has 13 residues. The V gene lost 1 base and the J gene lost 8 bases, with 11 bases spanning the gap. DNA of the CDR3: TGTGCCAGCAGTGAAGGATCAGGGTTCGGCTACACCTTC. It codes for CASSEGSGFGYTF.

CDR3 bases: TGTGCCAGCAGCCCAGACAGGGGTGGCTACACCTTC. Translation: CASSPDRGGYTF. The chain couples TRBV12-3 or TRBV12-4 to TRBJ1-2; TRBD1 matches 8 bases. There are 12 residues in the CDR3. The V segment lost 6 bases and the J segment 7 bases; nucleotides outside the gene matches: 4.

Here the CDR3 DNA reads TGTGCCAGTAGTCCCGAACTCTTACAGGGGATGTTTAACGAGCAGTACTTC. Translated, it gives CASSPELLQGMFNEQYF. This rearrangement joins TRBV19 to TRBJ2-7; 7 bases fit TRBD1. Germline CDR1 LNHDA, CDR2 SQIVND (reference sequence). The CDR3 has 17 amino acids. V lost 5 bases, J lost 5 bases, and 18 bases stayed unmatched.

The genes are TRBV19 and TRBJ1-5, with 7 bases identical to TRBD1. The CDR3 has 15 amino acids. Germline V gene data show CDR1 as LNHDA and CDR2 as SQIVND (reference sequence). V was pared by 3 bases and J by 0 bases, with 2 bases of the junction left unmatched. The CDR3 region is CASSIWTGSNQPQHF. The CDR3 DNA reads TGTGCCAGTAGTATTTGGACAGGTAGCAATCAGCCCCAGCATTTT.

The chain links TRBV30 to TRBJ2-3; 8 bases map to TRBD2. Trimming at V came to 0 bases and at J to 2 bases, leaving 7 bases not matched to a gene. This CDR3 has 16 residues. Germline V gene data show CDR1 as GTSNPN and CDR2 as SVGIG (reference sequence). CDR3 in amino acids: CAWSVQAGGPTDTQYF. Written as DNA, the CDR3 is TGTGCCTGGAGTGTACAGGCGGGGGGCCCCACAGATACGCAGTATTTT. Supplemented by reference TRBV30 and TRBJ2-3, the full variable domain reads SQTIHQWPATLVQPVGSPLSLECTVEGTSNPNLYWYRQAAGRGLQLLFYSVGIGQISSEVPQNLSASRPQDRQFILSSKKLLLSDSGFYLCAWSVQAGGPTDTQYFGPGTRLTVL.

The chain is built from TRBV4-1 and TRBJ1-4; 9 bases align to TRBD1. The CDR3 length is 15 residues. Trimming removed 6 bases from V and 7 bases from J; junction bases left unmatched: 9. CDR1 and CDR2 from the germline V gene are MGHRA and YSYEKL. This CDR3 reads CASREPDRGGEKLFF. DNA of the CDR3: TGCGCCAGCAGAGAACCCGACAGGGGGGGTGAAAAACTGTTTTTT.

This chain joins TRBV7-6 and TRBJ1-6, with 7 bases lining up with TRBD1. Germline V CDR1 and CDR2: SGHVS, FNYEAQ. The CDR3 loop spans 15 amino acids. With 3 bases clipped from V and 9 bases from J, the junction kept 8 bases outside the gene matches. CDR3 sequence reads: CASSLETGPLSPLHF. The CDR3 bases are TGTGCCAGCAGCTTGGAGACAGGGCCCCTTTCACCCCTCCACTTT.

The sample holds one count of this clone. The chain links TRBV4-1 to TRBJ2-6; 8 bases agree with TRBD1. CDR3 length: 18 amino acids. With 2 bases clipped from V and 0 bases from J, the junction kept 6 bases outside the gene matches. The germline V gene has CDR1 MGHRA and CDR2 YSYEKL. CDR3 nucleotide sequence: TGCGCCAGCAGCCAATGGACAGGGTTCCCCTCTGGGGCCAACGTCCTGACTTTC. Translating it yields CASSQWTGFPSGANVLTF.

This sequence joins TRBV11-1 and TRBJ1-2, with a tentative D call TRBD1 (5 bases). The CDR3 has 14 residues. V lost 5 bases and J lost 8, with 18 bases in between. CDR1 and CDR2 from the germline V gene are SGHAT and FQDESV (reference sequence). CDR3 region: CASSLRGGITGYTF. The CDR3, as DNA: TGTGCCAGCAGCCTAAGGGGTGGCATAACCGGCTACACCTTC. Looking up the rest from reference TRBV11-1 and TRBJ1-2 gives the full variable domain: EAEVAQSPRYKITEKSQAVAFWCDPISGHATLYWYRQILGQGPELLVQFQDESVVDDSQLPKDRFSAERLKGVDSTLKIQPAELGDSAMYLCASSLRGGITGYTFGSGTRLTVV.

This chain connects TRBV6-1 to TRBJ2-7, with 7 bases lining up with TRBD1. The CDR3 contains 14 residues. V trimming: 3 bases; J trimming: 8 bases; junction bases outside the gene matches: 10. Per germline, CDR1 MNHNS and CDR2 SASEGT. CDR3 bases: TGTGCCAGCAGTGATTGGCGACAGGGTGAACAGCAGTACTTC. Protein product: CASSDWRQGEQQYF.

The V call is TRBV19, the J call TRBJ1-4; D gene unclear. Germline CDR1 LNHDA, CDR2 SQIVND (reference sequence). The CDR3 sequence is 14 residues long. Trimming took 3 bases from V and 5 from J, leaving 10 bases between them. This CDR3 is CASSIGSGNEKLFF. DNA for the CDR3: TGTGCCAGTAGTATCGGCAGCGGGAATGAAAAACTGTTTTTT.

V usage is TRBV6-5 and J usage is TRBJ1-3; 9 bases agree with TRBD1. The CDR3 loop spans 15 amino acids. Germline V CDR1 and CDR2: MNHEY, SVGAGI. V trimming: 6 bases; J trimming: 2 bases; junction bases outside the gene matches: 5. CDR3 nucleotide sequence: TGTGCCAGCAGACCACAGGGGGCGCCTGGAAACACCATATATTTT. Its translation: CASRPQGAPGNTIYF.

This chain joins TRBV14 and TRBJ1-1; no clear D gene. V was trimmed by 1 base and J by 1 base, leaving 7 bases between them. Looked up from germline, CDR1 is SGHDN and CDR2 is FVKESK. The CDR3 spans 14 residues. The CDR3 DNA follows: TGTGCCAGCAGCCAAGTAGGAGAGAACACTGAAGCTTTCTTT. Residues: CASSQVGENTEAFF.

The chain employs TRBV6-4 and TRBJ2-1; 9 bases are shared with TRBD1. Trimming at V came to 5 bases and at J to 8 bases, leaving 4 bases not matched to a gene. This CDR3 has 13 amino acids. Germline V gene data show CDR1 as MRHNA and CDR2 as SNTAGT. CDR3: CASSQRQGDEQFF. The CDR3 bases are TGTGCCAGCAGTCAAAGACAGGGGGATGAGCAGTTCTTC.

The J gene is TRBJ1-4, the V gene TRBV3-1 (or the pseudogene TRBV3-2); 10 nucleotides line up with TRBD1. With 1 base clipped from V and 15 bases from J, the junction kept 5 bases outside the gene matches. The CDR3 sequence is 13 residues long. CDR1 and CDR2 from the germline V gene are LGHDT and YNNKEL (reference sequence). This CDR3 is CASSQAGTGVLFF. The CDR3 DNA is TGTGCCAGCAGCCAAGCCGGGACAGGGGTTTTGTTTTTT.

J is TRBJ1-5 and V is TRBV2, with D possibly TRBD1 on 6 matching bases. Germline V gives CDR1 SNHLY, CDR2 FYNNEI. V was shortened by 4 bases and J by 2 bases, with 12 bases between the two germline ends. The CDR3 extends over 15 amino acids. The CDR3 DNA is TGTGCCAGCAGTGTTCAGGGGCAGGGCAATCAGCCCCAGCATTTT. Protein: CASSVQGQGNQPQHF.